These 25 T cell receptor beta chains share one sample of origin, sequenced in a study of esophageal squamous cell carcinoma under preoperative chemotherapy. TCRdb analysed the PCR reads with MiXCR anew, one entry per CDR3 protein. The sample has fewer than 20,000 distinct CDR3 sequences; under 60% are singletons. Documented time point: after preoperative PTX-NDP chemotherapy. This specimen was taken from a patient given preoperative chemotherapy. The receptors shown here come from a human donor with esophageal squamous cell carcinoma. The donor label of this sample is uncertain.

This clonotype was seen many times. This sequence may be a read error, since a much larger clone differs from it by one base. The V call is TRBV12-3 or TRBV12-4, the J call TRBJ2-5; D gene uncertain. CDR3 size: 14 residues. The V end lost 10 bases, the J end lost 11 bases, and 26 bases lay between the germline ends. CDR3 region: CAIQDLHSTNEQYF. Written as DNA, the CDR3 is TGTGCCATCCAGGACCTACATTCGACCAATGAGCAGTACTTC.

This clonotype is medium-sized by share. The chain carries TRBV7-3 and TRBJ2-1, with a possible D match to TRBD1 (6 bases). The CDR3 length is 17 residues. Germline assignment: CDR1 SGHTA and CDR2 FQGTGA. V was cut by 4 bases and J by 0 bases, with 16 bases left in between. The CDR3 sequence is CASSSNTGLHSYNEQFF. The CDR3, as DNA: TGTGCCAGCAGCTCCAACACAGGGCTCCACTCCTACAATGAGCAGTTCTTC.

This clonotype has a handful of counts. The gene calls are TRBV24-1 and TRBJ2-1; TRBD1 matches 7 bases. There are 16 residues in the CDR3. Germline-derived CDR1 and CDR2 are KGHDR and SFDVKD. V was clipped by 4 bases and J by 7 bases; unmatched bases: 12. The DNA of the CDR3 is TGTGCCACCAGTGACCCGACAGGGACGGAGCGTAATGAGCAGTTCTTC. This sequence encodes CATSDPTGTERNEQFF.

V is TRBV27 and J is TRBJ2-5, with 9 bases fitting TRBD2. The CDR3 length is 16 residues. Per the germline V gene, CDR1 is MNHEY and CDR2 is SMNVEV (reference sequence). V shed 6 bases and J 5 bases; nucleotides not matched to a gene: 13. The CDR3 sequence: CASSPRVAGGWETQYF. DNA of the CDR3: TGTGCCAGCAGCCCCAGAGTTGCGGGGGGGTGGGAGACCCAGTACTTC.

Regarding this clonotype: The junction does not match germline at one end; this may be a read error. This rearrangement joins TRBV7-2 to TRBJ2-4; D might be TRBD2 (6 bases). Looked up from germline, CDR1 is SGHTA and CDR2 is FQGNSA. This CDR3 has 15 amino acids. CDR3 region: CARSSGRGAKNMQYF. The CDR3, as DNA: TGTGCCCGCAGCTCGGGGCGGGGAGCCAAAAACATGCAGTACTTC.

The chain uses TRBV6-1 and TRBJ2-1; 9 positions match TRBD1. CDR3 length equals 15 residues. The germline V gene has CDR1 MNHNS and CDR2 SASEGT. With V trimmed by 5 bases and J by 3 bases, 5 bases remained unmatched. The CDR3 DNA sequence: TGTGCCAGCAGTCCGGGACAGGGAAACTACAATGAGCAGTTCTTC. Translated, it gives CASSPGQGNYNEQFF.

This clonotype was seen only a few times. The chain uses TRBV6-2 or TRBV6-3 and TRBJ1-1; no reliable D call. Trimming left V 6 bases short and J 7 bases short, with 12 bases between. Per germline, CDR1 MNHEY and CDR2 SVGEGT. The CDR3 totals 12 residues. The CDR3 sequence is CASSRDPLEAFF. As DNA, the CDR3 is TGTGCCAGCAGCCGCGACCCCCTTGAAGCTTTCTTT.

This rearrangement joins TRBV7-9 to TRBJ1-1; weak D call: TRBD1 (6 bases). Germline V CDR1 and CDR2: SEHNR, FQNEAQ (reference sequence). CDR3 length: 17 residues. Between the trimmed V and J ends, which lost 7 bases and 4 bases, there was a span of 25 bases. The CDR3 loop is CASTTTGAGLRGTEAFF. The CDR3 nucleotides read TGTGCCAGCACCACCACGGGGGCAGGGCTTAGGGGCACTGAAGCTTTCTTT.

This clonotype was seen ten or more times. The chain couples TRBV7-2 to TRBJ1-4; no reliable D call. Germline V gene sequence: CDR1 SGHTA, CDR2 FQGNSA. Between the trimmed V and J ends, which lost 4 bases and 7 bases, there was a span of 16 bases. CDR3 length: 15 amino acids. In nucleotides, the CDR3 is TGTGCCAGCAGCTCCGCAGCCGGTCGGGTTGAAAAACTGTTTTTT. Residues: CASSSAAGRVEKLFF.

This chain links TRBV7-8 with TRBJ2-3; D gene ambiguous. Per germline, CDR1 SGHVS and CDR2 FQNEAQ. Trimming removed 0 bases from V and 8 bases from J, with 12 bases in between. The CDR3 loop spans 14 amino acids. The CDR3: CASSLATTTGTQYF. CDR3 bases: TGTGCCAGCAGCTTAGCGACGACCACCGGTACGCAGTATTTT.

As to this clonotype: At one boundary the junction diverges from the germline segment, which might be a read error. This chain uses TRBV7-7 with TRBJ2-6, with D perhaps being TRBD1 or TRBD2 (5 bases each). The germline gives CDR1 SSHAT, CDR2 FNYEAQ (reference sequence). This CDR3 region has 19 residues. This CDR3 reads CASRLASRGTPPGANEQTF. The CDR3 DNA reads as TGTGCCAGCAGGTTAGCCTCCCGGGGCACGCCCCCTGGGGCCAACGAGCAGACTTTC.

This clonotype is medium-sized by share. The genes are TRBV11-2 and TRBJ2-5, with TRBD1 identical over 10 bases. From germline, CDR1 is SGHAT and CDR2 FQNNGV. J lost 11 bases, V lost 5 bases, and 14 bases had no gene match. The length of the CDR3 is 15 residues. This CDR3 is CASSPRQGARGGQYF. In DNA form, the CDR3 reads TGTGCCAGCAGCCCTAGACAGGGGGCCCGTGGTGGGCAGTACTTC.

J is TRBJ2-3 and V is TRBV19, with TRBD2 identical over 7 bases. Germline-derived CDR1 and CDR2 are LNHDA and SQIVND (reference sequence). V lost 1 base, J lost 0 bases, and 7 bases stayed unmatched. The CDR3 sequence is 17 residues long. The CDR3 nucleotides are TGTGCCAGTAGTATAGGGCGTCTAGCGGTGAGCACAGATACGCAGTATTTT. Its protein product is CASSIGRLAVSTDTQYF.

The chain employs TRBV12-3 or TRBV12-4 and TRBJ2-1; D may be TRBD1 or TRBD2 (5 bases each). The CDR3 covers 13 residues. V shed 5 bases and J shed 9 bases, with 14 bases lying between them. The CDR3 coding sequence is TGTGCCAGCAGTATGAGAGGGACGGCTGAGCAGTTCTTC. This encodes CASSMRGTAEQFF.

The chain is built from TRBV19 and TRBJ2-6; maybe TRBD1 (6 bases). Germline-derived CDR1 and CDR2 are LNHDA and SQIVND (reference sequence). The CDR3 runs to 16 residues. Trimming removed 4 bases at V and 1 base at J, with 11 bases between. The chain's CDR3 is CASSTKTGSGANVLTF. CDR3 bases: TGTGCCAGTAGTACAAAGACAGGTTCTGGGGCCAACGTCCTGACTTTC.

This clonotype has more than one count but fewer than ten. The chain couples TRBV7-8 to TRBJ2-5; 9 bases map to TRBD2. The tail of the sequence fits TRBJ2-7 better, so the J call may be wrong. Germline CDR1 is SGHVS and CDR2 is FQNEAQ. The CDR3 runs 19 residues. CDR3 region: CASSPMSSSGRSAGYEQYF. The CDR3 DNA reads as TGTGCCAGCAGTCCAATGAGCTCCAGCGGGAGGTCCGCGGGCTACGAGCAGTACTTC.

This sequence joins TRBV27 and TRBJ2-1, with 10 nucleotides matching TRBD2. Trimming cost V 2 bases and J 4 bases; bases outside gene matches: 8. Germline V CDR1 and CDR2: MNHEY, SMNVEV (reference sequence). This CDR3 is built from 17 residues. CDR3 residues: CASSLTSGTLLYNEQFF. The CDR3 region has the DNA TGTGCCAGCAGTTTAACTAGCGGGACCCTCTTGTACAATGAGCAGTTCTTC.

The CDR3 DNA reads TGTGTCTGCAGCGCACCGCGGCGGGGAGCCAAAGATACGCAGTATTTT. Translation gives CVCSAPRRGAKDTQYF. The chain has TRBV7-2 and TRBJ2-3, with D perhaps matching TRBD2 (6 bases). Looked up from germline, CDR1 is SGHTA and CDR2 is FQGNSA. The CDR3 runs 16 residues.

The chain couples TRBV7-9 to TRBJ2-5, with no clear D. The DNA end lines up better with TRBJ2-7; the J call may be wrong. Germline CDR1 reads SEHNR; CDR2 reads FQNEAQ (reference sequence). The CDR3 consists of 13 residues. The CDR3 DNA follows: TGTGCCAGCAGCTTAGATCAGACGGGCGAGCAGTACTTC. Translation: CASSLDQTGEQYF.

The V call is TRBV6-1, the J call TRBJ2-1; 7 nucleotides agree with TRBD2. The germline V gene has CDR1 MNHNS and CDR2 SASEGT. The CDR3 runs to 16 residues. V lost 5 bases and J lost 5; bases outside the gene matches: 12. For the CDR3, the DNA is TGTGCCAGCAGTACCCCATCTGGGAGGGCCAACAATGAGCAGTTCTTC. The encoded protein is CASSTPSGRANNEQFF.

This clonotype has just a few counts. The chain joins TRBV7-2 to TRBJ2-3, with D perhaps matching TRBD1 or TRBD2 (5 bases each). Trimming shortened V by 5 bases and J by 3 bases, and 18 bases separated the two germline ends. The length of the CDR3 is 16 residues. Germline V gene sequence: CDR1 SGHTA, CDR2 FQGNSA. In nucleotides, the CDR3 is TGTGCCAGCAGCACCCGGTGGACGGGACGGACAGATACGCAGTATTTT. Its protein product is CASSTRWTGRTDTQYF.

The rearrangement joins TRBV5-6 to TRBJ2-4, with D perhaps TRBD1 or TRBD2 (5 bases each). With 0 bases removed from V and 2 bases from J, the gap between germline ends came to 9 bases. Per the germline V gene, CDR1 is SGHDT and CDR2 is YYEEEE. The CDR3 has 15 amino acids. The CDR3 coding sequence is TGTGCCAGCAGCTTGGATCAGGGACCCAAAAACATTCAGTACTTC. It yields the protein CASSLDQGPKNIQYF.

The chain couples TRBV7-2 to TRBJ1-1; tentatively, D is TRBD1 (6 bases). V shed 5 bases and J shed 3 bases, with 28 bases lying between them. The CDR3 spans 19 residues. Germline V gene lookup returns CDR1 SGHTA and CDR2 FQGNSA. CDR3 loop: CASSVVGGPAGSGDTEAFF. CDR3 nucleotides: TGTGCCAGCAGCGTAGTAGGGGGTCCGGCAGGGAGCGGGGACACTGAAGCTTTCTTT.

The chain couples TRBV12-3 or TRBV12-4 to TRBJ2-3; maybe TRBD1 (6 bases). This CDR3 comprises 13 residues. V lost 9 bases and J 2 bases, leaving 12 bases between the germline ends. The DNA for the CDR3 is TGTGCCAGTGGGGGCGGAATCACAGATACGCAGTATTTT. Translated: CASGGGITDTQYF.

V gene TRBV7-6 combines with J gene TRBJ2-7; D remains unclear. Trimming shortened V by 1 base and J by 2 bases, and 9 bases separated the two germline ends. Germline CDR1 is SGHVS and CDR2 is FNYEAQ. The CDR3 totals 14 residues. The CDR3 sequence is CASSLGAGAYEQYF. The CDR3 nucleotides read TGTGCCAGCAGCTTAGGGGCAGGCGCCTACGAGCAGTACTTC.